This TCR beta chain emerged from a study of blood T cells in healthy people across ages. A J-beta primer mix and a sample-barcoded 5' primer were used in a second PCR of about 7 to 11 cycles. Using its own MiXCR run on the 5' RACE reads, TCRdb lists one record per CDR3 protein. The table records roughly 500,000 distinct CDR3 sequences, less than 25% of them present only once. CDR3 length equals 16 residues. V was clipped by 0 bases and J by 0 bases, with 12 bases between them. Germline loops: CDR1 MNHEY, CDR2 SVGEGT. The data were also submitted as part of a second study, on T cells of mothers and their children. That report adds: All extracted RNA went into cDNA synthesis, roughly 1.5 ug per 15 ul.

Sequenced: blood. The rearrangement links TRBV6-2 or TRBV6-3 to TRBJ2-7; D remains unclear. The clonotype was recovered from a boy aged 5-17 years in good health. For the CDR3, the DNA is TGTGCCAGCAGTTACTCTCTCTTACTGAGCTCCTACGAGCAGTACTTC. It yields the protein CASSYSLLLSSYEQYF.